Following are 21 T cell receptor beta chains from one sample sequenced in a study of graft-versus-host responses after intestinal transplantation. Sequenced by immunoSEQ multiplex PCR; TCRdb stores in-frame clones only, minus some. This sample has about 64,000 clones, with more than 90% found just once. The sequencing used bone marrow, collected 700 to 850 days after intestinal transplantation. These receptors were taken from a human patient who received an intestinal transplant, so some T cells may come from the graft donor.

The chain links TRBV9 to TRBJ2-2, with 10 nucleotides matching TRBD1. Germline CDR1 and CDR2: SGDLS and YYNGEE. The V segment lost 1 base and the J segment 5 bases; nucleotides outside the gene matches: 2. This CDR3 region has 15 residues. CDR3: CASSVWDRGTGELFF. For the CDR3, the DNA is TGTGCCAGCAGCGTATGGGACAGGGGTACCGGGGAGCTGTTTTTT.

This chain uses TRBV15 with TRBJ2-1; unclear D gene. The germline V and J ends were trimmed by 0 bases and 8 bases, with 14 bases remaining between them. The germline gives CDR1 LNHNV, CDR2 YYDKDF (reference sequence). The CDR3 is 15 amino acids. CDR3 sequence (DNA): TGTGCCACCAGCAGAGATGTGGGGAATGCCCATGAGCAGTTCTTC. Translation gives CATSRDVGNAHEQFF.

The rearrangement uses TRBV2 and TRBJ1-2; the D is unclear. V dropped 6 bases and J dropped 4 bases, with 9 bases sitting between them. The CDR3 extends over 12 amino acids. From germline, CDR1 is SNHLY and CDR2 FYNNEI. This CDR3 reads CASRRGSYGYTF. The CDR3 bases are TGTGCCAGCAGAAGAGGGAGCTATGGCTACACCTTC.

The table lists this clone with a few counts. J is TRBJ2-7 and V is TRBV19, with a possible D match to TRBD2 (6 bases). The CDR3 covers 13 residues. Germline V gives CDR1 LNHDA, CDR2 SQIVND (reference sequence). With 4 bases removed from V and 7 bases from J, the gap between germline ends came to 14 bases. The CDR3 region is CASSRGIGGEQYF. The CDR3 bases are TGTGCCAGTAGTAGGGGGATCGGGGGTGAGCAGTACTTC.

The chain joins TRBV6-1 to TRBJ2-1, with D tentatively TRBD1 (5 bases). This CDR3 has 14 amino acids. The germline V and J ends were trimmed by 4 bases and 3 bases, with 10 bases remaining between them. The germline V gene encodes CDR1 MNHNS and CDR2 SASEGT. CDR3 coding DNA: TGTGCCAGCAGTGTGCAGGGTAACTACAATGAGCAGTTCTTC. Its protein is CASSVQGNYNEQFF.

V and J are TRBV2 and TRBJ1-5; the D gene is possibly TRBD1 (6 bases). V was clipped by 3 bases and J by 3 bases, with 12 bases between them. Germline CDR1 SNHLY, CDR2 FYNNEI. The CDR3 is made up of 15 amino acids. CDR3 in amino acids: CASSEITGPNQPQHF. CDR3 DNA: TGTGCCAGCAGTGAGATCACAGGGCCCAATCAGCCCCAGCATTTT.

The CDR3 DNA reads as TGTGCCAGCTCACCAGACAGGGAGAGCTCCTACGAGCAGTACTTC. Its protein is CASSPDRESSYEQYF. The chain joins TRBV18 to TRBJ2-7; 7 bases are a match to TRBD1. The CDR3 sequence is 15 residues long. The J segment lost 0 bases and the V segment lost 2 bases, leaving 4 bases of the junction unmatched. CDR1 and CDR2 (germline): KGHSH, LQKENI.

CDR3 in DNA: TGTGCCAGCAGTGACAGGACAGGGGGTAACAATGAGCAGTTCTTC. It specifies CASSDRTGGNNEQFF. The chain is built from TRBV6-4 and TRBJ2-1; 10 positions agree with TRBD1. V lost 2 bases to trimming and J lost 5 bases; unmatched junction nucleotides: 3. CDR3 size: 15 residues. Per germline, CDR1 MRHNA and CDR2 SNTAGT.

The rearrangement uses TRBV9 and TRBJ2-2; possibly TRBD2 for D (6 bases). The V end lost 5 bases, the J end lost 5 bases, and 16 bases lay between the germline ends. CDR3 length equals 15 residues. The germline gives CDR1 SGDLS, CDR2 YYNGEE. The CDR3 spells CASSSYGTSTGELFF. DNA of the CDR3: TGTGCCAGCAGTTCCTACGGGACTTCTACCGGGGAGCTGTTTTTT.

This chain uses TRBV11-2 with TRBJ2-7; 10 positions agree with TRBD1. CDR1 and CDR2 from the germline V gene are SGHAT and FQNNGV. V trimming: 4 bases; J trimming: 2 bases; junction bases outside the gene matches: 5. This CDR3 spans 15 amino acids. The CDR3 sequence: CASSSRQGAPYEQYF. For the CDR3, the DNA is TGTGCCAGCAGCTCCAGACAGGGGGCCCCCTACGAGCAGTACTTC.

CDR3: CASSYLQSQETQYF. In DNA, the CDR3 is TGCGCCAGCAGCTATTTGCAAAGCCAAGAGACCCAGTACTTC. The chain carries TRBV5-1 and TRBJ2-5; no clear D gene. With 3 bases removed from V and 1 base from J, the gap between germline ends came to 10 bases. CDR3 length: 14 amino acids. Germline values: CDR1 SGHRS, CDR2 YFSETQ.

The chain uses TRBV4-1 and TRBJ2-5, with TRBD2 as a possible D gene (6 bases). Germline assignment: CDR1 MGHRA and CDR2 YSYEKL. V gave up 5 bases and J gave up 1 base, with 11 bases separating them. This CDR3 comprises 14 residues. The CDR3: CASSAVGGQETQYF. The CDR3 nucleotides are TGCGCCAGCAGCGCCGTGGGGGGCCAAGAGACCCAGTACTTC.

The CDR3 sequence: CASSLRPGGTYEQYF. Here the CDR3 DNA reads TGTGCCAGCAGTTTACGCCCGGGAGGTACCTACGAGCAGTACTTC. The J gene is TRBJ2-7, the V gene TRBV27; TRBD2 matches at 7 bases. Germline V gene sequence: CDR1 MNHEY, CDR2 SMNVEV (reference sequence). The CDR3 contains 15 residues. J was trimmed by 2 bases and V by 2 bases; bases with no gene match: 6.

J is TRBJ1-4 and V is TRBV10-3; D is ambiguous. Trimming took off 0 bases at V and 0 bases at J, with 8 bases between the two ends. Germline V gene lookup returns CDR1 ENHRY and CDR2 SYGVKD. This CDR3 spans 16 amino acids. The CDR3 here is CAISESTHPTNEKLFF. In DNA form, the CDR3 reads TGTGCCATCAGTGAGTCGACTCACCCAACTAATGAAAAACTGTTTTTT.

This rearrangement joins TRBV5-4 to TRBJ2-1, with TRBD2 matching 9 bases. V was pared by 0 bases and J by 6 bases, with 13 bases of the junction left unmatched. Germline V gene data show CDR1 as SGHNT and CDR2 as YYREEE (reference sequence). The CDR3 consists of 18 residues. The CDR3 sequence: CASSLGGAGGGAGNEQFF. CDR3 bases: TGTGCCAGCAGCTTGGGAGGAGCGGGGGGCGGAGCAGGCAATGAGCAGTTCTTC.

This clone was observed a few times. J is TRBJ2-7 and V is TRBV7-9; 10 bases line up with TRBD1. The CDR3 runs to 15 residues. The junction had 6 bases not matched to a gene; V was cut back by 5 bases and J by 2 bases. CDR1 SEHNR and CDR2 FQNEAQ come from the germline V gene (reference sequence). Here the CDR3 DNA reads TGTGCCAGCAGCCCAGCAGGGACAGGGGCCTACGAGCAGTACTTC. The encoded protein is CASSPAGTGAYEQYF.

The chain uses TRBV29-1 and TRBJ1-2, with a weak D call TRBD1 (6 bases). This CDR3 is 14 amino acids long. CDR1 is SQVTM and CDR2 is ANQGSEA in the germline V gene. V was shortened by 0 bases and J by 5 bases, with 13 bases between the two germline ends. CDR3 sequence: CSVEDGRGVYGYTF. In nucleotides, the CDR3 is TGCAGCGTTGAAGATGGTAGGGGGGTATATGGCTACACCTTC.

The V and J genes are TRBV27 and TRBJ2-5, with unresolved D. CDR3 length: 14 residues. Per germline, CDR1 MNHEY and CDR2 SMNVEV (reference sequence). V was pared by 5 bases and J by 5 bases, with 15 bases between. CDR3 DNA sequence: TGTGCCAGCAGTCGTACAGACCCGGAGGAGACCCAGTACTTC. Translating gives CASSRTDPEETQYF.

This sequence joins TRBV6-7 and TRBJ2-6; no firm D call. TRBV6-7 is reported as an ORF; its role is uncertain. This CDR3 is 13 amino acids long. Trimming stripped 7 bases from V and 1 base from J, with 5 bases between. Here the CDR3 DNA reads TGTGCCAGCACACGGTCTGGGGCCAACGTCCTGACTTTC. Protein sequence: CASTRSGANVLTF.

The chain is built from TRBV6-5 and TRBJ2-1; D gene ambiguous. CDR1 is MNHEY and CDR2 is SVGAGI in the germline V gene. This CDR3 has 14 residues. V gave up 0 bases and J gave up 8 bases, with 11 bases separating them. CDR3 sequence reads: CASSYSGNSYEQFF. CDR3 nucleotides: TGTGCCAGCAGTTACTCCGGCAATTCTTATGAGCAGTTCTTC.

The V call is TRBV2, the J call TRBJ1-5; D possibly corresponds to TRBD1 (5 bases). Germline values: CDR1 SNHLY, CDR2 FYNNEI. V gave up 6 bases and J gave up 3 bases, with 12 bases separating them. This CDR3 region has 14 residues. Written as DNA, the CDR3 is TGTGCCAGCAGAACCTCGGGACCCAATCAGCCCCAGCATTTT. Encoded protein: CASRTSGPNQPQHF.